A selection of T cell receptor beta chains follows, all from one sample in a study of cytomegalovirus exposure and HLA in healthy donors. Produced via immunoSEQ multiplex PCR; TCRdb's table is partial and in-frame only. Of fewer than 150,000 clones in the sample, 70% to 90% were seen once. Sequenced input: PBMCs. These receptors were taken from a woman younger than 30 in good health and CMV-seropositive. CDR3s include the opening cysteine and the closing phenylalanine or tryptophan. D genes are given only for firm matches. The listing skips clone size in some rows; elsewhere it reads once, few, many or a size class.

CDR3aa: CASSYSRQAYGYTF; CDR3nt: TGTGCCAGCAGTTACTCGAGACAGGCCTATGGCTACACCTTC; d_gene: -; v_gene: TRBV6-5; abundance: -; j_gene: TRBJ1-2
CDR3aa: CASSLWGQPQHF; CDR3nt: TGTGCCAGCAGCTTGTGGGGCCAGCCCCAGCATTTT; d_gene: -; v_gene: TRBV5-6; abundance: -; j_gene: TRBJ1-5
CDR3aa: CATSRDRSSGNTIYF; CDR3nt: TGTGCCACCAGCAGGGACAGGAGCTCTGGAAACACCATATATTTT; d_gene: TRBD1; v_gene: TRBV15; abundance: -; j_gene: TRBJ1-3
CDR3aa: CASSLYRLGRGSGEQYF; CDR3nt: TGTGCCAGCAGTTTATACCGACTCGGGAGGGGGTCCGGAGAGCAGTACTTC; d_gene: TRBD2; v_gene: TRBV27; abundance: -; j_gene: TRBJ2-7
CDR3aa: CASSQELAGWGEKLFF; CDR3nt: TGCGCCAGCAGCCAAGAACTGGCAGGGTGGGGTGAAAAACTGTTTTTT; d_gene: -; v_gene: TRBV4-3; abundance: -; j_gene: TRBJ1-4
CDR3aa: CASSPAGQGGGYTF; CDR3nt: TGTGCCAGCAGTCCCGCGGGACAGGGAGGGGGCTACACCTTC; d_gene: TRBD1; v_gene: TRBV27; abundance: few; j_gene: TRBJ1-2
CDR3aa: CASRAGYYLAGAEDEQFF; CDR3nt: TGTGCCAGCAGGGCCGGTTATTATCTAGCGGGAGCGGAGGATGAGCAGTTCTTC; d_gene: TRBD2; v_gene: TRBV6-4; abundance: -; j_gene: TRBJ2-1
CDR3aa: CSVRVAGGVTGELFF; CDR3nt: TGCAGCGTTCGGGTAGCGGGGGGAGTTACCGGGGAGCTGTTTTTT; d_gene: TRBD2; v_gene: TRBV29-1; abundance: -; j_gene: TRBJ2-2
CDR3aa: CASSLQQDRVSYEQYF; CDR3nt: TGTGCCAGCAGCCTCCAGCAGGACAGGGTCTCCTACGAGCAGTACTTC; d_gene: TRBD1; v_gene: TRBV7-2; abundance: -; j_gene: TRBJ2-7
CDR3aa: CASSLSTGPNYEQYF; CDR3nt: TGTGCCAGCAGCCTATCCACAGGGCCAAATTACGAGCAGTACTTC; d_gene: -; v_gene: TRBV14; abundance: -; j_gene: TRBJ2-7
CDR3aa: CASSPRQGGGYTF; CDR3nt: TGTGCCAGCAGCCCCAGACAGGGTGGTGGCTACACCTTC; d_gene: TRBD1; v_gene: TRBV7-2; abundance: -; j_gene: TRBJ1-2
CDR3aa: CASSSGQASAYEQYF; CDR3nt: TGTGCCAGCAGTTCCGGACAGGCTTCGGCCTACGAGCAGTACTTC; d_gene: TRBD1; v_gene: TRBV6-5; abundance: -; j_gene: TRBJ2-7
CDR3aa: CASSYYGLETQYF; CDR3nt: TGTGCCAGCAGCTACTATGGCCTAGAGACCCAGTACTTC; d_gene: -; v_gene: TRBV2; abundance: -; j_gene: TRBJ2-5
CDR3aa: CAISESTGLAGTDTQYF; CDR3nt: TGTGCCATCAGTGAGTCGACAGGGCTGGCGGGGACAGATACGCAGTATTTT; d_gene: -; v_gene: TRBV10-3; abundance: once; j_gene: TRBJ2-3
CDR3aa: CAIRRSGTEHNSPLHF; CDR3nt: TGTGCCATCAGACGTTCCGGGACAGAGCATAATTCACCCCTCCACTTT; d_gene: TRBD1; v_gene: TRBV10-3; abundance: -; j_gene: TRBJ1-6
CDR3aa: CASSQATGGPWKDTQYF; CDR3nt: TGTGCCAGCAGCCAAGCAACGGGGGGGCCTTGGAAAGATACGCAGTATTTT; d_gene: TRBD2; v_gene: TRBV4-2; abundance: -; j_gene: TRBJ2-3
CDR3aa: CASSLSTGENEKLFF; CDR3nt: TGTGCCAGTTCCCTTTCCACAGGAGAAAATGAAAAACTGTTTTTT; d_gene: -; v_gene: TRBV19; abundance: -; j_gene: TRBJ1-4
CDR3aa: CASSRSDRDGGYTF; CDR3nt: TGTGCCAGCAGCCGCTCCGACAGGGACGGGGGCTACACCTTC; d_gene: TRBD1; v_gene: TRBV27; abundance: many; j_gene: TRBJ1-2
CDR3aa: CAWSGGETQYF; CDR3nt: TGTGCCTGGAGTGGAGGGGAGACCCAGTACTTC; d_gene: -; v_gene: TRBV30; abundance: few; j_gene: TRBJ2-5
CDR3aa: CAWSRTAGYTF; CDR3nt: TGTGCCTGGAGTAGGACTGCTGGCTACACCTTC; d_gene: -; v_gene: TRBV30; abundance: -; j_gene: TRBJ1-2
CDR3aa: CASSLLGYTEAFF; CDR3nt: TGTGCCAGCAGTTTACTCGGGTACACTGAAGCTTTCTTT; d_gene: -; v_gene: TRBV27; abundance: -; j_gene: TRBJ1-1
CDR3aa: CAWSSGVYGYTF; CDR3nt: TGTGCCTGGAGTTCAGGGGTTTATGGCTACACCTTC; d_gene: -; v_gene: TRBV30; abundance: -; j_gene: TRBJ1-2
CDR3aa: CASSVVRQETQYF; CDR3nt: TGTGCCAGCAGTGTAGTCAGGCAAGAGACCCAGTACTTC; d_gene: -; v_gene: TRBV2; abundance: -; j_gene: TRBJ2-5
CDR3aa: CASSSEQQETQYF; CDR3nt: TGTGCCAGCTCATCTGAACAACAAGAGACCCAGTACTTC; d_gene: -; v_gene: TRBV18; abundance: -; j_gene: TRBJ2-5
CDR3aa: CASSLASGGYEQYF; CDR3nt: TGCGCCAGCAGCTTGGCGAGCGGGGGGTACGAGCAGTACTTC; d_gene: TRBD2; v_gene: TRBV5-1; abundance: -; j_gene: TRBJ2-7
CDR3aa: CASSITTGYNSPLHF; CDR3nt: TGTGCCAGCAGCATCACGACGGGATATAATTCACCCCTCCACTTT; d_gene: -; v_gene: TRBV7-9; abundance: once; j_gene: TRBJ1-6